These 22 T cell receptor beta chains originate from one sample sequenced in a study of identical twins. TCRdb re-derived calls from the 5' RACE reads in MiXCR, one entry per CDR3 protein. The table has 500,000 or so distinct CDR3 sequences, 12% to 15% seen once. This same sample was also part of a study on yellow fever vaccine responses in identical twins.

The sequencing sample was made of CD4+ T cells sorted from blood. These receptors came from a woman under 30 in good health.

The J gene is TRBJ2-7, the V gene TRBV7-8; TRBD2 matches 10 bases. The V segment lost 5 bases and the J segment 7 bases; nucleotides outside the gene matches: 8. Germline V CDR1 and CDR2: SGHVS, FQNEAQ. There are 14 residues in the CDR3. The CDR3 bases are TGTGCCAGCAGCCCACTAGCGGGACAAGGGGAGCAGTACTTC. Translated: CASSPLAGQGEQYF.

The chain has TRBV24-1 and TRBJ2-7, with TRBD1 matching over 7 bases. The J segment lost 6 bases and the V segment lost 4 bases, leaving 5 bases of the junction unmatched. The CDR3 length is 13 residues. The germline V gene encodes CDR1 KGHDR and CDR2 SFDVKD. CDR3 nucleotides: TGTGCCACCAGTGACCCGACAGGGATCGAGCAGTACTTC. This encodes CATSDPTGIEQYF.

This clonotype was observed a few times. The V gene is TRBV7-2, the J gene TRBJ2-3; 10 bases fit TRBD2. The CDR3 consists of 18 residues. Germline V lookup: CDR1 SGHTA, CDR2 FQGNSA. With 1 base clipped from V and 5 bases from J, the junction kept 12 bases outside the gene matches. The CDR3 region is CASSLVPSGGTSGDTQYF. The CDR3 DNA reads TGTGCCAGCAGCTTAGTGCCTAGCGGGGGAACTTCAGGAGATACGCAGTATTTT. Together with reference TRBV7-2 and TRBJ2-3, the CDR3 gives the full variable domain: GAGVSQSPSNKVTEKGKDVELRCDPISGHTALYWYRQSLGQGLEFLIYFQGNSAPDKSGLPSDRFSAERTGGSVSTLTIQRTQQEDSAVYLCASSLVPSGGTSGDTQYFGPGTRLTVL.

The rearrangement joins TRBV3-1 to TRBJ2-5; D possibly corresponds to TRBD2 (6 bases). Trimming removed 6 bases from V and 5 bases from J, with 22 bases in between. Germline V lookup: CDR1 LGHDT, CDR2 YNNKEL (reference sequence). The CDR3 loop spans 16 amino acids. CDR3 sequence reads: CASSLSDYALLETQYF. The CDR3 coding sequence is TGTGCCAGCAGTCTCTCGGACTATGCCCTCCTGGAGACCCAGTACTTC.

In this sample, this clonotype turned up a few times. The V call is TRBV4-2, the J call TRBJ2-3; D may be TRBD1 or TRBD2 (5 bases each). CDR1 LGHNA and CDR2 YNFKEQ come from the germline V gene. V was clipped by 0 bases and J by 0 bases, with 16 bases between them. The CDR3 has 18 residues. The CDR3 spells CASSQEGRNRPSTDTQYF. In nucleotides, the CDR3 is TGTGCCAGCAGCCAAGAGGGACGGAATCGACCCAGCACAGATACGCAGTATTTT.

This clonotype was counted only a few times. The rearrangement links TRBV5-1 to TRBJ2-1, with 10 bases that match TRBD2. After removal of 2 bases from V and 6 bases from J, the junction contained 5 bases not matched to a gene. This CDR3 spans 15 amino acids. Germline loops: CDR1 SGHRS, CDR2 YFSETQ. The CDR3 here is CASSFTSGAGNEQFF. Here the CDR3 DNA reads TGCGCCAGCAGCTTTACTAGCGGGGCTGGCAATGAGCAGTTCTTC. The variable domain in full, with the rest retrieved from reference TRBV5-1 and TRBJ2-1, is KAGVTQTPRYLIKTRGQQVTLSCSPISGHRSVSWYQQTPGQGLQFLFEYFSETQRNKGNFPGRFSGRQFSNSRSEMNVSTLELGDSALYLCASSFTSGAGNEQFFGPGTRLTVL.

The chain couples TRBV20-1 to TRBJ2-5, with 11 bases lining up with TRBD2. The ends lost 3 bases at V and 7 bases at J; junction bases unmatched: 1. The CDR3 spans 12 residues. The germline CDR1 and CDR2 sequences are DFQATT and SNEGSKA (reference sequence). CDR3 in amino acids: CSASTSGGTQYF. CDR3 bases: TGCAGTGCTAGTACTAGCGGGGGGACCCAGTACTTC.

The table lists this clonotype with many counts. The chain is built from TRBV29-1 and TRBJ1-1; D not certain. The V end lost 7 bases, the J end lost 8 bases, and 17 bases lay between the germline ends. The germline V gene has CDR1 SQVTM and CDR2 ANQGSEA. This CDR3 region has 12 residues. CDR3 bases: TGCAGCGCTATACTTCGGACTTTCGAAGCTTTCTTT. Translation: CSAILRTFEAFF.

This clonotype showed up just a few times. V usage is TRBV12-3 or TRBV12-4 and J usage is TRBJ2-5, with 8 positions matching TRBD1. The CDR3 extends over 16 amino acids. V shed 1 base, J shed 1 base, and the junction held 5 bases outside the gene matches. CDR3 in DNA: TGTGCCAGCAGTTTAGATGCCAGGGGGCCCCAAGAGACCCAGTACTTC. This sequence encodes CASSLDARGPQETQYF.

This clonotype turned up a few times. The CDR3 region has the DNA TGTGCCAGCAGCTTAGATCTAGGTTCGGTGATTCAGTACTTC. Its protein product is CASSLDLGSVIQYF. This chain uses TRBV7-2 with TRBJ2-4; no clear D. Germline loops: CDR1 SGHTA, CDR2 FQGNSA. Trimming took 1 base from V and 10 from J, leaving 14 bases between them. This CDR3 has 14 amino acids.

Many counts were recorded for this clonotype. The chain uses TRBV5-1 and TRBJ2-3; 9 bases line up with TRBD1. The junction had 2 bases not matched to a gene; V was cut back by 0 bases and J by 6 bases. CDR1 and CDR2 (germline): SGHRS, YFSETQ. CDR3 size: 14 residues. The DNA of the CDR3 is TGCGCCAGCAGCTTGGGGACAGGGGTCGATACGCAGTATTTT. This translates into CASSLGTGVDTQYF.

The chain has TRBV24-1 and TRBJ2-1; perhaps TRBD2 as D (5 bases). CDR1 is KGHDR and CDR2 is SFDVKD in the germline V gene. The CDR3 totals 15 residues. V was cut by 4 bases and J by 0 bases, with 9 bases left in between. CDR3 in DNA: TGTGCCACCAGTGACAGAGGACTCTCCTACAATGAGCAGTTCTTC. This gives the protein CATSDRGLSYNEQFF.

This clonotype has at least ten counts. The chain links TRBV2 to TRBJ2-7; a weak D match, TRBD1 (6 bases). V dropped 5 bases and J dropped 5 bases, with 7 bases sitting between them. The V gene's germline CDR1 is SNHLY and CDR2 FYNNEI. The CDR3 has 11 residues. The CDR3 loop reads CASSRTDEQYF. Here the CDR3 DNA reads TGTGCCAGCAGTCGGACAGACGAGCAGTACTTC.

This clonotype was recorded a few times. The gene calls are TRBV6-1 and TRBJ2-7; 11 bases align to TRBD1. The germline V gene encodes CDR1 MNHNS and CDR2 SASEGT. Losses at the gene ends were 10 bases for V and 6 bases for J; bases not matched to a gene: 14. This CDR3 has 15 residues. As DNA, the CDR3 is TGTGCCACCCGGGACAGGGGGGGGATGGCGAGCGAGCAGTACTTC. It yields the protein CATRDRGGMASEQYF.

This chain links TRBV5-1 with TRBJ2-6; possibly TRBD2 for D (6 bases). The CDR3 length is 15 residues. CDR1 is SGHRS and CDR2 is YFSETQ in the germline V gene. Trimming left V 4 bases short and J 4 bases short, with 12 bases between. The CDR3: CASSPTGVGANVLTF. The CDR3 bases are TGCGCCAGCAGCCCCACGGGGGTGGGGGCCAACGTCCTGACTTTC. The variable domain in full, completed from reference TRBV5-1 and TRBJ2-6, reads KAGVTQTPRYLIKTRGQQVTLSCSPISGHRSVSWYQQTPGQGLQFLFEYFSETQRNKGNFPGRFSGRQFSNSRSEMNVSTLELGDSALYLCASSPTGVGANVLTFGAGSRLTVL.

This clonotype was picked up a small number of times. The chain combines TRBV20-1 with TRBJ2-7; no clear D. V was pared by 3 bases and J by 2 bases, with 8 bases between. The CDR3 runs 12 residues. The germline V gene has CDR1 DFQATT and CDR2 SNEGSKA (reference sequence). The CDR3 here is CSASSATYEQYF. In DNA form, the CDR3 reads TGCAGTGCTAGTTCAGCTACCTACGAGCAGTACTTC.

This clonotype appeared a few times. V usage is TRBV14 and J usage is TRBJ2-7; the match to TRBD1 covers 7 bases. V lost 1 base and J lost 5; bases outside the gene matches: 11. CDR1 is SGHDN and CDR2 is FVKESK in the germline V gene. The CDR3 length is 16 residues. The CDR3 protein is CASSQVADRATHEQYF. The CDR3 DNA reads as TGTGCCAGCAGCCAAGTCGCAGACAGGGCGACCCACGAGCAGTACTTC. The full variable domain, its missing parts supplied by reference TRBV14 and TRBJ2-7, is EAGVTQFPSHSVIEKGQTVTLRCDPISGHDNLYWYRRVMGKEIKFLLHFVKESKQDESGMPNNRFLAERTGGTYSTLKVQPAELEDSGVYFCASSQVADRATHEQYFGPGTRLTVT.

The chain has TRBV30 and TRBJ1-2; D remains ambiguous. This CDR3 is 12 amino acids long. The germline CDR1 and CDR2 sequences are GTSNPN and SVGIG (reference sequence). Deletions cut 4 bases from V and 4 bases from J, with 10 bases between. The CDR3: CAWTSGVYGYTF. The CDR3 region has the DNA TGTGCCTGGACCTCCGGGGTCTATGGCTACACCTTC.

This clonotype showed up just a few times. The genes are TRBV2 and TRBJ2-1; 8 nucleotides line up with TRBD1. Germline-derived CDR1 and CDR2 are SNHLY and FYNNEI. V trimming: 7 bases; J trimming: 4 bases; junction bases outside the gene matches: 9. This CDR3 spans 15 amino acids. CDR3 nucleotide sequence: TGTGCCAGCAACCTACAGGGGGAAGCATACAATGAGCAGTTCTTC. Its translation is CASNLQGEAYNEQFF. The entire variable domain, with the rest obtained from reference TRBV2 and TRBJ2-1, is as follows: EPEVTQTPSHQVTQMGQEVILRCVPISNHLYFYWYRQILGQKVEFLVSFYNNEISEKSEIFDDQFSVERPDGSNFTLKIRSTKLEDSAMYFCASNLQGEAYNEQFFGPGTRLTVL.

There are many counts of this clonotype. This chain joins TRBV7-2 and TRBJ2-5, with TRBD1 identical over 9 bases. The CDR3 extends over 15 amino acids. After removal of 5 bases from V and 1 base from J, the junction contained 5 bases not matched to a gene. Germline CDR1 is SGHTA and CDR2 is FQGNSA. The CDR3 spells CASSRTGAGQETQYF. The DNA of the CDR3 is TGTGCCAGCAGCCGGACAGGGGCCGGCCAAGAGACCCAGTACTTC.

This clonotype has more than one count but fewer than ten. This chain links TRBV10-2 with TRBJ2-2; 12 bases fit TRBD2. The CDR3 runs to 18 residues. Germline trimming cut 5 bases from V and 4 bases from J; bases unmatched to any gene: 11. Germline assignment: CDR1 WSHSY and CDR2 SAAADI. CDR3 DNA sequence: TGCGCCAGCAGTTTGACCGGGACTAGCGGGTGGGGCACCGGGGAGCTGTTTTTT. This encodes CASSLTGTSGWGTGELFF.

This clonotype was seen a handful of times. The chain joins TRBV10-3 to TRBJ2-1; 9 nucleotides match TRBD1. After removal of 8 bases from V and 5 bases from J, the junction contained 7 bases not matched to a gene. The CDR3 spans 14 residues. Per germline, CDR1 ENHRY and CDR2 SYGVKD. CDR3 sequence (DNA): TGTGCCATCGCAGGACAGGGGCTGGACAATGAGCAGTTCTTC. This sequence encodes CAIAGQGLDNEQFF.